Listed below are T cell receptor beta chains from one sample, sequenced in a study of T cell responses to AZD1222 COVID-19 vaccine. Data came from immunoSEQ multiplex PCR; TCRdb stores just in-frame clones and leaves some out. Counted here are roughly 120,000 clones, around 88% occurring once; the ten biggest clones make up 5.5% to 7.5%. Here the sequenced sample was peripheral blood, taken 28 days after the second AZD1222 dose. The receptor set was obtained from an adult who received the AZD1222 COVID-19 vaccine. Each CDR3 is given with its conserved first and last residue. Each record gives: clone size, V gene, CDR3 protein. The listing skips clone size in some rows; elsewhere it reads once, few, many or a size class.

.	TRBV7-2	CASSLARDSAYTF
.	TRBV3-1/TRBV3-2	CASSQKGVSYEQYF
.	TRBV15	CATSRGGNTEAFF
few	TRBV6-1	CASSEEFKWTNTGELFF
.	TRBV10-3	CAISPDRDGNSPLHF
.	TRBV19	CAIRTGSNTGELFF
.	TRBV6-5	CASSRTGAYEQYF
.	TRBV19	CASSIDRGRGLGQPQHF
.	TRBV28	CASSLASGGASYEQYF
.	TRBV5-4	CASSWDRGSNGYTF
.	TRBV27	CASSSLANYGYTF
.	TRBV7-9	CASSFPQNTEAFF
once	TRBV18	CASSSGVQNIQYF
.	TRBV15	CATSRVRQDSYGYTF
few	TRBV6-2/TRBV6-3	CASSYTDSNQPQHF
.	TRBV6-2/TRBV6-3	CASSSFLFHGANVLTF
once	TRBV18	CASSRGLAGHQETQYF
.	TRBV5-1	CASKVGDSRSYEQYF
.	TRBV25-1	CASRGSTYNEQFF
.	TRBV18	CASSRTTGTENSPLHF
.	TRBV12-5	CASGQDSYSNQPQHF
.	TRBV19	CASSITNRRSTEAFF
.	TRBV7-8	CASSLGQMNNEQFF
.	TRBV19	CASTPMYEGPNGYTF
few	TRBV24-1	CATSDASEKLFF
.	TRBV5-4	CASSRNRDNSPLHF
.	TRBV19	CASSRGSGNYGYTF
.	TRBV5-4	CASSRSGGDTGELFF
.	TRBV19	CASDSLISGNTIYF
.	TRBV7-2	CASSLAGGTDTQYF
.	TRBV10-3	CAISDPGGRLRGYTF
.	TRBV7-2	CASSLLGHTNYGYTF
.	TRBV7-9	CASSSPGTGNEQFF
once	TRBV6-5	CASSPGTGNSPLHF
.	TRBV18	CASSPREGNEKLFF
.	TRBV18	CASSREGEETQYF
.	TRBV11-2	CASSPLGQTNVKLFF
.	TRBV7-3	CASSLDSFSTQYF
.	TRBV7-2	CASSLGAGTGVPYEQYF
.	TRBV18	CASTRDLQETQYF
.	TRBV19	CASSLLTSQPQHF
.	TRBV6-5	CASNWGAELSYGYTF